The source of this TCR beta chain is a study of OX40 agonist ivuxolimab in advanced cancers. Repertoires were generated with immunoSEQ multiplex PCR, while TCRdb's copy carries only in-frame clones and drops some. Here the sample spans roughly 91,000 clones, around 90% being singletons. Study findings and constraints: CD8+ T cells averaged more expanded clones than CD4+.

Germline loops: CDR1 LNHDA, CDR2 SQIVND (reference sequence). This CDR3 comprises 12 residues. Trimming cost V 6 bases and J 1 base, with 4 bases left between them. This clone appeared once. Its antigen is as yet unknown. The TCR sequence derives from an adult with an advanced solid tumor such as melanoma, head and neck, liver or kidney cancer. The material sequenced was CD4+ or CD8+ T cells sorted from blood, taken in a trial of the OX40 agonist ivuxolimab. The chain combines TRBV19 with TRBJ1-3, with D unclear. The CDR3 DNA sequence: TGTGCCAGTAGCCATTCTGGAAACACCATATATTTT. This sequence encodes CASSHSGNTIYF.